Detailed here is one T cell receptor (beta chain). Its cognate antigen is unknown. This sample stems from a study of beta chain features in type 1 diabetes. Study outcomes and limitations: There was a moderate but significant shortening of TCRB CDR3s in all four CD4+ subsets of Type 1 diabetes patients.

Germline V gene lookup returns CDR1 GTSNPN and CDR2 SVGIG (reference sequence). V was pared by 3 bases and J by 4 bases, with 3 bases of the junction left unmatched. The CDR3 length is 14 residues. All of the isolated RNA was reverse transcribed, so expressed TCRB transcripts were sequenced. Sequenced by immunoSEQ multiplex PCR; TCRdb stores in-frame clones only, minus some. The data show 300,000 to 350,000 clones, with 20% seen just once and approximately 0.046% held by the top ten. This clonotype was obtained from a woman between 18 and 29 years old in good health. Sample: naive CD4+ T cells from blood. The rearrangement links TRBV30 to TRBJ2-5, with TRBD1 identical over 12 bases. The CDR3 DNA reads TGTGCCTGGAGCAGGGGACAGGGGGCAGAGACCCAGTACTTC. This encodes CAWSRGQGAETQYF.